A selection of T cell receptor beta chains follows, all from one sample in a study of blood T cell repertoires in COVID-19. The assay was immunoSEQ multiplex PCR, and TCRdb's table has in-frame clones only and misses some. Of fewer than 130,000 clones in the sample, 87% were seen once. The sequenced sample consisted of peripheral blood. The receptors were sampled from a human donor in a cohort sampled during active COVID-19. CDR3s include the opening cysteine and the closing phenylalanine or tryptophan. Each record gives: V gene, CDR3 length, clone size, J gene, D gene, CDR3 DNA, CDR3 protein. The D gene is left open where the match is weak. Some rows have no size entry. The others give once, few or many, or a class for an expanded clone.

V gene: TRBV2
CDR3 length: 18
clone size: once
J gene: TRBJ1-1
D gene: .
CDR3 DNA: TGTGCCAGCACCTTTCCCAGAGGGACAAGGCCGGGGAACACTGAAGCTTTCTTT
CDR3 protein: CASTFPRGTRPGNTEAFF

V gene: TRBV7-9
CDR3 length: 17
clone size: .
J gene: TRBJ2-3
D gene: TRBD2
CDR3 DNA: TGTGCCAGCAGCTTAGGACCGGGACTAGAGTTGGCAGATACGCAGTATTTT
CDR3 protein: CASSLGPGLELADTQYF

V gene: TRBV2
CDR3 length: 14
clone size: .
J gene: TRBJ1-4
D gene: .
CDR3 DNA: TGTGCCAGCAGTAACAGGGTTTCATATGAAAAACTGTTTTTT
CDR3 protein: CASSNRVSYEKLFF

V gene: TRBV19
CDR3 length: 15
clone size: few
J gene: TRBJ2-1
D gene: TRBD2
CDR3 DNA: TGTGCCAGTAGTAGGACTAGCGGGCTGAACAATGAGCAGTTCTTC
CDR3 protein: CASSRTSGLNNEQFF

V gene: TRBV30
CDR3 length: 16
clone size: .
J gene: TRBJ1-2
D gene: TRBD1
CDR3 DNA: TGTGCCTGCTGGCCGGACAGGGGCCCGTTTATACTTGGCTACACCTTC
CDR3 protein: CACWPDRGPFILGYTF

V gene: TRBV7-9
CDR3 length: 16
clone size: .
J gene: TRBJ1-2
D gene: TRBD1
CDR3 DNA: TGTGCCAGCAGCTTGTGGGCGGGACAGGCGAACTCGGGCTACACCTTC
CDR3 protein: CASSLWAGQANSGYTF

V gene: TRBV6-5
CDR3 length: 13
clone size: .
J gene: TRBJ1-2
D gene: .
CDR3 DNA: TGTGCCAGCAGTTACTCAGGGGGTAGTGGCTACACCTTC
CDR3 protein: CASSYSGGSGYTF

V gene: TRBV7-9
CDR3 length: 15
clone size: .
J gene: TRBJ2-2
D gene: .
CDR3 DNA: TGTGCCAGCAGCTTAATGGGGGCTCACACCGGGGAGCTGTTTTTT
CDR3 protein: CASSLMGAHTGELFF

V gene: TRBV6-1
CDR3 length: 18
clone size: .
J gene: TRBJ2-7
D gene: .
CDR3 DNA: TGTGCCAGCAGTGTTAGGAGGGTTAGGGGGCCCTCTGGCTACGAGCAGTACTTC
CDR3 protein: CASSVRRVRGPSGYEQYF

V gene: TRBV6-5
CDR3 length: 15
clone size: .
J gene: TRBJ2-1
D gene: TRBD2
CDR3 DNA: TGTGCCAGCGGGACTAGCGGGAGAAATGGCAATGAGCAGTTCTTC
CDR3 protein: CASGTSGRNGNEQFF

V gene: TRBV10-1
CDR3 length: 14
clone size: .
J gene: TRBJ1-3
D gene: .
CDR3 DNA: TGCGCCAGCAGTTCGGGAGGCTCTGGAAACACCATATATTTT
CDR3 protein: CASSSGGSGNTIYF

V gene: TRBV29-1
CDR3 length: 17
clone size: .
J gene: TRBJ1-1
D gene: TRBD1
CDR3 DNA: TGCAGCGTGCTACACCTTTCGGGACAGGGGTTGAACACTGAAGCTTTCTTT
CDR3 protein: CSVLHLSGQGLNTEAFF

V gene: TRBV5-1
CDR3 length: 15
clone size: .
J gene: TRBJ2-7
D gene: .
CDR3 DNA: TGCGCCAGCAGGGGTAGTTCCGGGGGGCTGTCTGAGCAGTACTTC
CDR3 protein: CASRGSSGGLSEQYF